This T cell receptor beta chain comes out of a study of cytomegalovirus exposure and HLA in healthy donors (TCRdb year 2017). For context, the study as a whole: According to an earlier analysis of a few hundred of the donors, about 179 million T cells yielded 117 million unique TCR beta sequences and about 280 Gb of sequence data. An earlier analysis of 587 of the donors applied high-throughput TCR beta sequencing to assess whether each TCR beta V gene segment acted as functional or pseudogenic. Alongside the repertoire data, information on donor age, sex, ethnicity and CMV serostatus was compiled. HLA typing included class I and class II loci at four-digit resolution. In addition to the first cohort of around 670 subjects, a separate validation cohort of about 120 different subjects was used. The number of typed donors differed by locus: about 629-630 for A, B, C, DRB1 and DQB1; 522 for DQA1; over 600 for DPA1; and around 470 for DPB1. The T cell repertoires of 666 subjects were profiled by immunosequencing and related to cytomegalovirus serostatus. To predict cytomegalovirus infection status, the study brought together high-throughput TCR immunosequencing, statistical association of individual TCRs with disease status, and machine learning. Approximately 310 gigabases of sequencing data and 75 million to 85 million unique TCR sequences made up an early release that covered about 640 HLA-typed donors. All discovery cohort repertoires had been generated on a single sequencing platform. Of the roughly 400 genotyped donors, 65% to 90% fell in the genetic ancestry cluster associated with self-reported Caucasian donors. Among some 410 genotyped donors of the cohort, an average of roughly 230,000 unique TCR beta nucleotide sequences was sequenced per donor, of which about 19% were non-productive. A later genetic analysis took genome-wide SNP genotypes for about three fifths of the 666 donors and used that subset as a discovery cohort. To study patterns of TCR occurrence, a later analysis re-analyzed previously published TCR beta repertoires from under 750 donors and added high-resolution HLA genotyping. The later analysis used no new phenotypic data to find candidate immune exposures, relying instead on TCR beta sequences and their occurrence across donors. The study aimed to test whether cataloging public T cell receptors could reveal signatures of past pathogen exposure. Four or five DR-DQ haplotypes were treated as single units for association and clustering because of strong linkage in the cohort. Points the paper makes about the study in general: In a later analysis, several top co-occurrence clusters were reported to appear linked to parvovirus B19, influenza, CMV and Epstein-Barr virus. The authors suggested that the approach could potentially be extended to other disease states and immunological phenotypes. An association between a missense DCLRE1C variant and V-gene and J-gene trimming of TCR beta chains was found in a later genetic analysis and replicated in an independent cohort. For the cohort, immune exposure information was limited to CMV serostatus. Presence/absence analyses assumed roughly uniform sequencing depth across donors, an assumption that may not hold. Linkage disequilibrium might explain the correlated functional status among segregating V segments, but an unknown experimental factor could not be excluded. Strong co-occurrence of HLA alleles, especially DR and DQ, made assigning TCR associations to individual alleles difficult. In both the original and validation cohorts, the classifier was reported to diagnose cytomegalovirus status with high specificity and sensitivity. A group of highly shared sequence variants was considered likely to be a technical artifact of the sequencing pipeline. In this cohort, only TCR beta chains were sequenced, and detectable features were limited by the absence of alpha or paired-chain data. A further reported finding was that TCR beta sequences accurately predicted the HLA-A and HLA-B alleles for most subjects in the first cohort. According to a later analysis, TCR association rates differed among HLA loci, with DRB1 alleles showing the most associated TCRs and HLA-C alleles showing the fewest. The study listed around 160 TCR beta chains as associated with cytomegalovirus. Because counts were too low, roughly 17 rarely observed V segments, including chromosome 9 orphons, were left out of the earlier analysis of 587 of the donors. In vitro tests confirmed that three of the cytomegalovirus-associated TCR beta chains recognize cytomegalovirus antigens. While some public TCRs were present in many individuals, most TCR sequences turned up only very rarely across donors. The 87-base-pair reads could not distinguish some IMGT-functional V segments, including TRBV6-2 and TRBV6-3, so those segments were excluded. Specific HLA alleles were associated with roughly 16,000 TCR beta sequences at a false discovery rate of 0.05 in a later analysis. According to a later genetic analysis, donors in an Asian-associated ancestry cluster had fewer N-insertions in productive TCRs than the approximately 650-donor mean. In an earlier analysis of more than 450 of the donors, most TCR beta V segments were observed in productive rearrangements about 87% or about 30% of the time, broadly matching IMGT annotations. Compared with equally common non-associated chains, HLA-associated TCR beta chains in a later analysis were more clonally expanded and had lower generation probabilities. A later analysis found that most CMV-associated TCR beta chains appeared HLA-restricted, with HLA associations seemingly driven largely by CMV exposure. Because HLA typing was unavailable for some donors at each locus, only the typed subset was used in association tests.

CDR1 and CDR2 are read off the germline V gene as MNHNS and SASEGT. V and J lose 8 bases and 5 bases, and a span of 12 bases separates them. The CDR3 goes from the cysteine to the phenylalanine over 13 residues. The kept DNA is CDR3 alone, 39 bases in frame from the first base. The library relied on the immunoSEQ multiplex PCR assay. A mixture of 60 forward primers for TCR Vbeta segments and 13 reverse primers for TCR Jbeta segments was used in the multiplex PCR. Amplification of the CDR3 region of rearranged TCR beta genes was performed with a multiplex PCR assay on genomic DNA. The amplified TCR beta libraries were sequenced on the Illumina HiSeq System as 87-base-pair reads. Per the authors' processing: In a later analysis, approximately 74 million unique TCR beta chains were counted across the roughly 670 repertoires, and roughly 10 million of these chains were shared by at least two donors. Raw reads were error-corrected and collapsed into unique sequences by a nearest-neighbor algorithm in which closely related sequences were merged to remove PCR and sequencing errors. To assign V, D and J gene segments, CDR3 sequences were aligned to IMGT reference sequences. For a sequence to be retained, a match of at least six nucleotides was required to both a V gene segment and a J gene segment. Rearrangements were called productive when the CDR3 lacked stop codons and stayed in frame with V and J; all others were non-productive. Following IMGT convention, CDR3 was defined as the stretch from the second conserved V-encoded cysteine up to the conserved J-encoded phenylalanine. The earlier analysis of about 620 of the donors excluded sequences that lacked an unambiguous match to a single V gene segment. An earlier analysis of 587 of the donors classified V segments as functional when productive rearrangements were above 56.7% and as segregating when the standard deviation between donors was above 5%. A statistical classification framework was built to diagnose cytomegalovirus status from the catalog of TCR beta chain sequences. A later analysis assigned V and J genes by comparing TCR nucleotide sequences with IMGT/GENE-DB human TR gene sequences. Using the TCRdist pipeline, a later analysis assigned CDR3 sequences along with most-parsimonious VDJ recombination scenarios. In a later analysis, every TCR beta chain was defined by the combination of its CDR3 amino acid sequence and its V-gene family, and reads without a unique V-gene family were dropped. To address suspected cross-contamination and a sequencing artifact, a later analysis removed around 590 highly shared, low-generation-probability nucleotide sequences. In a later analysis, a clonal expansion index was calculated for each public chain from normalized within-repertoire ranks of inferred template counts. In a later analysis, generation probabilities were computed using a VDJ recombination model fitted to out-of-frame rearrangements, and the results were checked against IGoR. In a later analysis, TCR-TCR, TCR-HLA and TCR-CMV co-occurrence was scored with hypergeometric tests, and a repertoire-size bias correction was applied to TCR pairs. In a later analysis, false discovery rates were estimated by permuting HLA or CMV assignments 20 times. In a later analysis, co-occurring TCRs were grouped using DBSCAN, and TCRdist sequence similarity was added for clustering within HLA-allele-positive subsets. Repertoires with fewer than 30,000 or more than 120,000 public chains, plus five repertoires with anomalous nucleotide sharing, were excluded from co-occurrence clustering. TCRdb took over this immuneACCESS table, retaining in-frame rearrangements with V and J assigned. Such tables are incomplete; in checked studies, under half of the missing clones stem from an unresolved V gene, and the remainder is unexplained. V and J calls and clone size follow that table, whereas D and trimming were derived from the DNA. The sample yields some 95,000 clones; just under 80% were counted once. The ten top clones hold about 4% of the sample.

A remark on this clone: Its antigen is not yet known. No qualities accompany the bases; no much larger clone lies one base away.

The cohort comprised under 700 healthy bone marrow donors. At the time of sampling, all cohort members were nominally healthy, though unrecorded immune exposures were likely present. The donor tested CMV seropositive, placing the donor among the 250 to 300 seropositive members of the cohort. A peripheral blood sample was collected from each donor, and TCR beta sequencing was performed on peripheral blood mononuclear cells. The Qiagen DNeasy Blood Extraction Kit was used to extract genomic DNA from the blood cell samples. The source is a woman aged 40 to 50 in good health and CMV-seropositive. The sample taken for sequencing was PBMCs. The chain is encoded by TRBV6-1 joined to TRBJ2-2; TRBD1 could be the D gene, as 6 bases match. The sequenced DNA is TGTGCCAGCTGCAGGGGAGCGACCGGGGAGCTGTTTTTT. This encodes CASCRGATGELFF.